The source of this T cell receptor (beta chain) is a study of T cells in Graves' hyperthyroidism and ophthalmopathy. Whole-study context: Peripheral blood draws took place at initial diagnosis, ahead of any treatment. Study-level points and caveats: With a median lead of 6.5 months before onset, the model predicted ophthalmopathy. Most thyroid clonotypes that were expanded above 0.001 also turned up in blood.

This clonotype was seen a few times. As yet, its antigen is unknown. The TCR beta CDR3 regions underwent amplification using RNA transcripts as the source. The HTBI set primed first-round TCR CDR3 RT-PCR. TCRdb reprocessed the multiplex PCR reads with MiXCR, giving one entry per CDR3 protein. The table records around 540,000 distinct CDR3 sequences, 15% to 20% of them present only once. Exclusions: uncontrolled infection, other autoimmune disease, pregnancy, lactation. V lost 8 bases, J lost 8 bases, and 9 bases stayed unmatched. The length of the CDR3 is 13 residues. The TCR comes from a woman in her thirties with Graves' ophthalmopathy. The chain has TRBV12-3 or TRBV12-4 and TRBJ2-1; 7 bases line up with TRBD1. Material for sequencing was blood. DNA of the CDR3: TGTGCCAGCGGCCTCGACAGGGACGATGAGCAGTTCTTC. It is translated as CASGLDRDDEQFF.